These 21 T cell receptor beta chains came from one sample sequenced in a study of blood T cells in healthy people across ages. For the second PCR, which ran for roughly 6 to 11 cycles, a sample-barcoded 5' primer and a J-beta primer mix were used. TCRdb reprocessed the 5' RACE reads via MiXCR and lists one record per CDR3 protein. Counted here are 1.5 million to 2 million distinct CDR3 sequences, 28% occurring once; the ten biggest clones make up 6.5% to 8.5%. Sequencing was done on a sample of blood. The receptors were gathered from a woman aged 25-40 years in good health.

This clonotype was seen a few times. The rearrangement links TRBV11-2 to TRBJ2-3; D remains ambiguous. The CDR3 length is 10 residues. CDR1 and CDR2 (germline): SGHAT, FQNNGV. Trimming removed 0 bases at V and 11 bases at J, with 3 bases between. The CDR3 is CASSLDRQYF. CDR3 DNA sequence: TGTGCCAGCAGCTTAGACAGGCAGTATTTT.

This clonotype was detected a few times. V is TRBV9 and J is TRBJ2-3, with 9 bases fitting TRBD2. Trimming removed 4 bases from V and 0 bases from J; junction bases left unmatched: 9. The CDR3 loop spans 17 amino acids. CDR1 and CDR2 from the germline V gene are SGDLS and YYNGEE. The CDR3 region has the DNA TGTGCCAGCAGCACCCAAGGTGCGGGGGGGAGCACAGATACGCAGTATTTT. Residues: CASSTQGAGGSTDTQYF.

A few counts support this clonotype. The rearrangement links TRBV7-9 to TRBJ2-7, with D tentatively TRBD2 (6 bases). Germline V gene data show CDR1 as SEHNR and CDR2 as FQNEAQ (reference sequence). Between the trimmed V and J ends, which lost 5 bases and 3 bases, there was a span of 20 bases. The CDR3 loop spans 16 amino acids. DNA for the CDR3: TGTGCCAGCAGCCCCGGGGCCGGGCGGGGAAACTACGAGCAGTACTTC. It translates to CASSPGAGRGNYEQYF.

The V gene is TRBV28, the J gene TRBJ2-4; D could derive from TRBD1 or TRBD2 (5 bases each). The V gene's germline CDR1 is MDHEN and CDR2 SYDVKM. V shed 6 bases and J shed 1 base, with 13 bases lying between them. CDR3 size: 15 residues. The CDR3 DNA follows: TGTGCCAGCAGGGGGGTGCGTGGGGCCAAAAACATTCAGTACTTC. This gives the protein CASRGVRGAKNIQYF.

There are a few counts of this clonotype. At one of its ends the junction is not consistent with the germline gene, which may arise from a read error. The chain is built from TRBV15 and TRBJ2-1; no firm D call. This CDR3 has 13 residues. Germline values: CDR1 LNHNV, CDR2 YYDKDF (reference sequence). CDR3 amino acids: CATSYGSYNGQFF. The DNA for the CDR3 is TGTGCCACCTCATACGGCTCCTACAATGGGCAGTTCTTC.

The rearrangement links TRBV5-1 to TRBJ2-1; D is undetermined. The V gene's germline CDR1 is SGHRS and CDR2 YFSETQ. This CDR3 has 16 amino acids. Trimming pared 1 base from V and 0 bases from J, leaving 11 bases between. This chain's CDR3 is CASSLRATYSYNEQFF. The CDR3 DNA is TGCGCCAGCAGCTTGAGAGCGACTTACTCCTACAATGAGCAGTTCTTC.

This clonotype has a count of ten or more. The V call is TRBV10-1, the J call TRBJ2-7; no clear D gene. V gave up 4 bases and J gave up 4 bases, with 11 bases separating them. The CDR3 is 13 amino acids. Germline lookup yields CDR1 WNHNN and CDR2 SYGVQD (reference sequence). The CDR3 coding sequence is TGCGCCAGCAGTGGATCGGTCGGGTACGAGCAGTACTTC. Residues: CASSGSVGYEQYF.

This clonotype was seen only a few times. V and J are TRBV6-6 and TRBJ2-7; D not certain. This CDR3 contains 14 residues. V lost 2 bases to trimming and J lost 4 bases, with 12 bases between them. Germline-derived CDR1 and CDR2 are MNHNY and SVGAGI (reference sequence). This CDR3 is CASSYGPPHYEQYF. The CDR3 DNA reads as TGTGCCAGCAGTTACGGCCCTCCCCATTACGAGCAGTACTTC.

This chain uses TRBV20-1 with TRBJ1-1; TRBD1 might be the D (6 bases). CDR1 DFQATT and CDR2 SNEGSKA come from the germline V gene (reference sequence). Trimming stripped 0 bases from V and 10 bases from J, with 18 bases between. The CDR3 runs to 14 residues. For the CDR3, the DNA is TGCAGTGCTAGAGATGGGTATCGGGGGGGCCTAGCTTTCTTT. Its protein is CSARDGYRGGLAFF.

This clonotype was seen at least ten times. The rearrangement links TRBV12-3 or TRBV12-4 to TRBJ2-1; no firm D call. This CDR3 region has 13 residues. Deletions cut 5 bases from V and 4 bases from J, with 9 bases between. The DNA of the CDR3 is TGTGCCAGCAGTCGGCAGAATTACAATGAGCAGTTCTTC. It translates to CASSRQNYNEQFF.

This clonotype was detected many times. J is TRBJ2-7 and V is TRBV29-1; TRBD1 matches 7 bases. Germline values: CDR1 SQVTM, CDR2 ANQGSEA. V lost 2 bases and J lost 2; bases outside the gene matches: 3. This CDR3 has 13 residues. In DNA form, the CDR3 reads TGCAGCGTTGAACTGGGACAGCCCTACGAGCAGTACTTC. Its protein is CSVELGQPYEQYF.

The chain carries TRBV7-9 and TRBJ1-3; possible D gene TRBD1, 6 bases. The V gene's germline CDR1 is SEHNR and CDR2 FQNEAQ (reference sequence). This CDR3 comprises 20 residues. V was pared by 6 bases and J by 0 bases, with 27 bases between. The CDR3 reads CASRSTVGAGVARSGNTIYF. CDR3 nucleotides: TGTGCCAGCAGGTCCACTGTCGGGGCAGGGGTCGCGCGCTCTGGAAACACCATATATTTT.

V is TRBV20-1 and J is TRBJ2-1, with 7 bases matching TRBD1. V was pared by 7 bases and J by 10 bases, with 16 bases of the junction left unmatched. The CDR3 has 14 residues. Germline V gives CDR1 DFQATT, CDR2 SNEGSKA (reference sequence). DNA of the CDR3: TGCAGTGTCCAGACGACGTACAGGGGCCCGGAGCAGTTCTTC. Translating it yields CSVQTTYRGPEQFF.

The V and J genes are TRBV6-1 and TRBJ1-2, with a tentative D call TRBD1 (5 bases). Trimming took 7 bases from V and 4 from J, leaving 19 bases between them. Germline assignment: CDR1 MNHNS and CDR2 SASEGT. This CDR3 has 15 residues. CDR3 sequence: CASIKGPGRVYGYTF. The CDR3 nucleotides read TGTGCCAGCATTAAGGGCCCGGGACGAGTCTATGGCTACACCTTC.

This clonotype was seen only a few times. V is TRBV14 and J is TRBJ2-4, with 9 bases lining up with TRBD1. This CDR3 is 13 amino acids long. Trimming at V came to 6 bases and at J to 8 bases, leaving 5 bases not matched to a gene. Germline CDR1 reads SGHDN; CDR2 reads FVKESK. CDR3 bases: TGTGCCAGCAGTCTGGACAGGGGTGACATTCAGTACTTC. Its translation: CASSLDRGDIQYF.

This clonotype was detected many times. The chain employs TRBV5-1 and TRBJ2-5; 8 bases align to TRBD2. The V gene end was trimmed by 2 bases and the J gene end by 0 bases; junction bases not matched to a gene: 3. The germline V gene has CDR1 SGHRS and CDR2 YFSETQ. The CDR3 length is 15 residues. CDR3 amino acids: CASSLAGAHQETQYF. The DNA of the CDR3 is TGCGCCAGCAGCTTAGCGGGGGCACACCAAGAGACCCAGTACTTC.

The chain joins TRBV7-2 to TRBJ1-1, with 8 bases that match TRBD1. Germline assignment: CDR1 SGHTA and CDR2 FQGNSA. V shed 5 bases and J 8 bases; nucleotides not matched to a gene: 7. CDR3 length: 13 amino acids. CDR3 amino acids: CASSTRTGTEAFF. The CDR3 DNA is TGTGCCAGCAGCACCCGGACAGGGACGGAAGCTTTCTTT.

A note on this clonotype: One junction end disagrees with the germline gene, perhaps due to a read error. V is TRBV4-3 and J is TRBJ1-1, with D maybe TRBD1 (6 bases). The germline CDR1 and CDR2 sequences are LGHNA and YSLEER. CDR3 length: 13 residues. The CDR3 sequence is CASNRDRNAEAFF. DNA for the CDR3: TGCGCCAGCAACCGTGACAGGAACGCTGAAGCTTTCTTT.

Ten or more counts support this clonotype. The DNA for the CDR3 is TGTGCCAGCAGCCGGTCGGCTAGCGGGTCAACCACAGATACGCAGTATTTT. This codes for CASSRSASGSTTDTQYF. The genes are TRBV7-2 and TRBJ2-3, with TRBD2 matching 8 bases. Germline CDR1 and CDR2: SGHTA and FQGNSA. V was clipped by 5 bases and J by 2 bases; unmatched bases: 12. The CDR3 loop spans 17 amino acids. Full variable domain (rest looked up from reference TRBV7-2 and TRBJ2-3): GAGVSQSPSNKVTEKGKDVELRCDPISGHTALYWYRQSLGQGLEFLIYFQGNSAPDKSGLPSDRFSAERTGGSVSTLTIQRTQQEDSAVYLCASSRSASGSTTDTQYFGPGTRLTVL.

This sequence joins TRBV12-5 and TRBJ2-1; TRBD2 is a possible D gene (5 bases). Germline loops: CDR1 LGHNT, CDR2 FRNRAP. The CDR3 runs 13 residues. The V end lost 6 bases, the J end lost 5 bases, and 11 bases lay between the germline ends. DNA for the CDR3: TGTGCTAGTGGCCGGGGTAGGAACAATGAGCAGTTCTTC. Its protein is CASGRGRNNEQFF. The full variable domain, rest sourced from reference TRBV12-5 and TRBJ2-1, is DARVTQTPRHKVTEMGQEVTMRCQPILGHNTVFWYRQTMMQGLELLAYFRNRAPLDDSGMPKDRFSAEMPDATLATLKIQPSEPRDSAVYFCASGRGRNNEQFFGPGTRLTVL.

This clonotype came up a few times. The chain uses TRBV12-3 or TRBV12-4 and TRBJ2-1; D possibly corresponds to TRBD2 (5 bases). The CDR3 runs 16 residues. V lost 5 bases to trimming and J lost 2 bases, with 16 bases between them. The CDR3 DNA is TGTGCCAGCAGTCCCATCGGAAGCGGCCCCTACAATGAGCAGTTCTTC. It is translated as CASSPIGSGPYNEQFF.